A selection of T cell receptor beta chains follows, all from one sample in a study of blood T cell repertoires in COVID-19. This table comes from immunoSEQ multiplex PCR, and its TCRdb copy is limited to in-frame clones, with some not included. The sample has roughly 200,000 clones, 80% to 90% seen once. Material: PBMCs or T cells enriched from blood (not recorded which). Receptors originate from a woman between 40 and 50 years old with acute COVID-19. Both conserved end residues are part of each CDR3. A D gene is named only where the DNA matches it firmly. Only part of the rows carry a size: once, few, many, or a class if the clone is expanded.

j_gene: TRBJ1-1
v_gene: TRBV7-9
abundance: once
d_gene: -
CDR3aa: CASSLEGGSSRSFF
CDR3nt: TGTGCCAGCAGCCTCGAGGGAGGGTCGAGTCGGAGTTTCTTT

j_gene: TRBJ2-5
v_gene: TRBV11-2
abundance: once
d_gene: -
CDR3aa: CASRSGAETQYF
CDR3nt: TGTGCCAGCAGATCAGGGGCCGAGACCCAGTACTTC

j_gene: TRBJ1-6
v_gene: TRBV6-4
abundance: -
d_gene: TRBD1
CDR3aa: CASSRQGNSPLHF
CDR3nt: TGTGCCAGCAGTCGACAGGGTAATTCACCCCTCCACTTT

j_gene: TRBJ2-5
v_gene: TRBV6-2/TRBV6-3
abundance: -
d_gene: -
CDR3aa: CASSRRGELETQYF
CDR3nt: TGTGCCAGCAGCCGTAGAGGAGAATTAGAGACCCAGTACTTC

j_gene: TRBJ1-5
v_gene: TRBV12-3/TRBV12-4
abundance: -
d_gene: -
CDR3aa: CASSTDSNQPQHF
CDR3nt: TGTGCCAGCAGTACAGACAGCAATCAGCCCCAGCATTTT

j_gene: TRBJ2-6
v_gene: TRBV7-9
abundance: -
d_gene: -
CDR3aa: CASSEYPSSGANVLTF
CDR3nt: TGTGCCAGCAGCGAATACCCCAGTTCTGGGGCCAACGTCCTGACTTTC

j_gene: TRBJ2-1
v_gene: TRBV11-2
abundance: -
d_gene: -
CDR3aa: CASTRAGSPYNEQFF
CDR3nt: TGTGCCAGCACCCGAGCGGGTTCTCCCTATAATGAGCAGTTCTTC

j_gene: TRBJ2-1
v_gene: TRBV11-3
abundance: -
d_gene: -
CDR3aa: CASSFAGTNNEQFF
CDR3nt: TGTGCCAGCAGCTTTGCCGGGACAAACAATGAGCAGTTCTTC

j_gene: TRBJ1-1
v_gene: TRBV27
abundance: few
d_gene: -
CDR3aa: CASRPGERFGEAFF
CDR3nt: TGTGCCAGCAGGCCGGGGGAGAGATTCGGTGAAGCTTTCTTT

j_gene: TRBJ1-2
v_gene: TRBV28
abundance: -
d_gene: -
CDR3aa: CASSSGDSYGYTF
CDR3nt: TGTGCCAGCAGTTCAGGAGACAGCTATGGCTACACCTTC

j_gene: TRBJ1-2
v_gene: TRBV28
abundance: -
d_gene: TRBD1
CDR3aa: CASSVTDRRYGYTF
CDR3nt: TGTGCCAGCAGTGTAACGGACAGGCGATATGGCTACACCTTC

j_gene: TRBJ2-2
v_gene: TRBV5-4
abundance: -
d_gene: -
CDR3aa: CASSLASRVYTGELFF
CDR3nt: TGTGCCAGCAGCCTCGCCTCGCGGGTGTACACCGGGGAGCTGTTTTTT